This paragraph covers one T cell receptor (beta chain) sequence. The CDR3 runs to 15 residues. CDR1 and CDR2 (germline): SQVTM, ANQGSEA. Trimming took off 4 bases at V and 4 bases at J, with 16 bases between the two ends. The repertoire was sequenced with immunoSEQ multiplex PCR; TCRdb's copy has only in-frame clones and lacks some. The table has approximately 250,000 clones, less than 95% seen once; the top ten hold approximately 2.7%. The sample comes from a study of blood T cell repertoires in COVID-19. The material sequenced was PBMCs or T cells enriched from blood (not recorded which). This TCR was sampled from a man in his forties or fifties who had been exposed to COVID-19. The chain links TRBV29-1 to TRBJ1-4; a weak D match, TRBD1 (6 bases). CDR3 nucleotides: TGCAGCGTTGCAGGGTCAGGGGTTTTTAATGAAAAACTGTTTTTT. It encodes CSVAGSGVFNEKLFF. The complete variable domain, with remaining parts taken from reference TRBV29-1 and TRBJ1-4, reads SAVISQKPSRDICQRGTSLTIQCQVDSQVTMMFWYRQQPGQSLTLIATANQGSEATYESGFVIDKFPISRPNLTFSTLTVSNMSPEDSSIYLCSVAGSGVFNEKLFFGSGTQLSVL.